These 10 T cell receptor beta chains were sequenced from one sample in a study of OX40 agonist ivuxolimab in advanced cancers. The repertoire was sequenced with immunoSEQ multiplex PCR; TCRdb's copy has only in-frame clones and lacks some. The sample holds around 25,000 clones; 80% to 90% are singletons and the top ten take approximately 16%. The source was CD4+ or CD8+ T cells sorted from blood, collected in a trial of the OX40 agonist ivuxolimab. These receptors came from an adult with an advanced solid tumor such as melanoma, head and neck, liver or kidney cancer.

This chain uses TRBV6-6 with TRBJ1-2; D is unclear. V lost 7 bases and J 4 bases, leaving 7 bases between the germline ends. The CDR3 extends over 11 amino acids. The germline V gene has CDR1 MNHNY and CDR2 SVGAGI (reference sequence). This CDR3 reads CASISSYGYTF. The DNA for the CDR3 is TGTGCCAGCATATCCAGCTATGGCTACACCTTC.

CDR3 protein: CASSHHVTEAFF. CDR3 nucleotide sequence: TGTGCCAGCAGCCACCACGTCACTGAAGCTTTCTTT. The chain employs TRBV5-6 and TRBJ1-1; D gene unclear. Germline V gene data show CDR1 as SGHDT and CDR2 as YYEEEE. The CDR3 loop spans 12 amino acids. Trimming took off 4 bases at V and 4 bases at J, with 8 bases between the two ends.

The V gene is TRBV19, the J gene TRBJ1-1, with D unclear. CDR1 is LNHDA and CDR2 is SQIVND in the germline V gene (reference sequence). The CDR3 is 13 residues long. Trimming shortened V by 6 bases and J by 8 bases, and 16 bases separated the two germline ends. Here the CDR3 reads CASSLQYTAEAFF. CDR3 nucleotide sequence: TGTGCCAGTAGCCTACAGTATACTGCGGAAGCTTTCTTT.

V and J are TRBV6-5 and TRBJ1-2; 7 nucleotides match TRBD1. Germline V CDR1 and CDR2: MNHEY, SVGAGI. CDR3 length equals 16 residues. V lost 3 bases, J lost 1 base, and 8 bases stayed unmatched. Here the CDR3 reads CASSYGAGGFNYGYTF. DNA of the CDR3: TGTGCCAGCAGTTATGGGGCAGGGGGTTTTAACTATGGCTACACCTTC.

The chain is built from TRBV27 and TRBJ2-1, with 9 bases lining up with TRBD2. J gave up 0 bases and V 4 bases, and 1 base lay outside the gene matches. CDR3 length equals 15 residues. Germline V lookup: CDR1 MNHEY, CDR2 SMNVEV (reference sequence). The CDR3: CASSSTSGSYNEQFF. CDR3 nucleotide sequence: TGTGCCAGCAGTTCGACTAGCGGCTCCTACAATGAGCAGTTCTTC.

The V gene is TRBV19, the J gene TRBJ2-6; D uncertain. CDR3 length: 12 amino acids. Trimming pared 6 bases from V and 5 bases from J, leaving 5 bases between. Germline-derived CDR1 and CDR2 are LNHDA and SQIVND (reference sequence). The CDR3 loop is CASRPRANVLTF. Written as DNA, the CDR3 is TGTGCCAGTAGACCGAGGGCCAACGTCCTGACTTTC.

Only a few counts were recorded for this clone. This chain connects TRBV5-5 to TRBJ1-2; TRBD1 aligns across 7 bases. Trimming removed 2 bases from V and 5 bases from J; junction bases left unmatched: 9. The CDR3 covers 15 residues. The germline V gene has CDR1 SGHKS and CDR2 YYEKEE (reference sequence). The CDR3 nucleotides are TGTGCCAGCAGCTTCAGTAGGGGGCTGGGATATGGCTACACCTTC. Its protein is CASSFSRGLGYGYTF.

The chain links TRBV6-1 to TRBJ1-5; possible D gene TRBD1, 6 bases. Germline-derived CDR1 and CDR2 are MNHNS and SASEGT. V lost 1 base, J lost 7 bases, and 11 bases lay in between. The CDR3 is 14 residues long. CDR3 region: CASSEETGGQPQHF. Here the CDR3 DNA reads TGTGCCAGCAGTGAAGAGACAGGAGGGCAGCCCCAGCATTTT.

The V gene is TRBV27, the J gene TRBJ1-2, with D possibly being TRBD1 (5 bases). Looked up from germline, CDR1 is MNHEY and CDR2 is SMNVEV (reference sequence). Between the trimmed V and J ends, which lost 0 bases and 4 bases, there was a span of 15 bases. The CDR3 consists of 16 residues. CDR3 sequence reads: CASSLSRSGSSYGYTF. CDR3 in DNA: TGTGCCAGCAGTTTATCGCGGTCAGGGTCTTCCTATGGCTACACCTTC.

CDR3 protein: CASSIGHSSYEQYF. The CDR3 DNA reads TGTGCCAGTAGTATAGGACACAGCTCCTACGAGCAGTACTTC. The V call is TRBV19, the J call TRBJ2-7; D is uncertain. The CDR3 is 14 residues long. Germline CDR1 LNHDA, CDR2 SQIVND (reference sequence). V was trimmed by 1 base and J by 0 bases, leaving 7 bases between them. The variable domain in full, completed from reference TRBV19 and TRBJ2-7, reads DGGITQSPKYLFRKEGQNVTLSCEQNLNHDAMYWYRQDPGQGLRLIYYSQIVNDFQKGDIAEGYSVSREKKESFPLTVTSAQKNPTAFYLCASSIGHSSYEQYFGPGTRLTVT.